These 8 T cell receptor beta chains came from one sample sequenced in a study of T-cell reconstitution after alpha-beta-depleted transplantation in children. The TCRbeta library incorporated unique molecular identifiers. From the PCR reads, TCRdb called clonotypes with MiXCR, one entry per CDR3 protein. This table has some 200,000 distinct CDR3 sequences, roughly 6.8% appearing once. The material was PBMCs from the stem cell graft donor, obtained from the stem cell graft. The receptor set was obtained from a human donor who donated a stem cell graft to a child with Wiskott-Aldrich syndrome.

This clonotype has only a few counts. The chain uses TRBV25-1 and TRBJ1-1; 11 bases are a match to TRBD1. V dropped 5 bases and J dropped 2; count of bases not matched to a gene: 10. The germline gives CDR1 MGHDK, CDR2 SYGVNS. The CDR3 length is 17 residues. The CDR3 protein is CASSKGTGGGLNTEAFF. CDR3 nucleotides: TGTGCCAGCAGTAAGGGGACAGGGGGTGGGTTAAACACTGAAGCTTTCTTT.

The rearrangement links TRBV24-1 to TRBJ1-2; possible D gene TRBD1, 5 bases. Trimming removed 10 bases at V and 7 bases at J, with 12 bases between. The CDR3 contains 11 residues. CDR1 and CDR2 from the germline V gene are KGHDR and SFDVKD. In nucleotides, the CDR3 is TGTGCCACTCACGGGGGAAGTGGCTACACCTTC. It translates to CATHGGSGYTF.

In its sample, this clonotype was seen many times. CDR3 sequence reads: CASSQGLAALYNEQFF. CDR3 coding DNA: TGCGCCAGCAGCCAGGGGCTAGCGGCCTTATACAATGAGCAGTTCTTC. The chain links TRBV5-1 to TRBJ2-1, with D possibly TRBD2 on 7 matching bases. The germline V gene encodes CDR1 SGHRS and CDR2 YFSETQ. V was clipped by 4 bases and J by 4 bases, with 18 bases between them. The CDR3 sequence is 16 residues long.

In its sample, this clonotype was seen many times. The chain employs TRBV5-5 and TRBJ1-1, with 10 bases fitting TRBD1. This CDR3 has 18 amino acids. The germline V gene encodes CDR1 SGHKS and CDR2 YYEKEE (reference sequence). J gave up 4 bases and V 3 bases, and 15 bases lay outside the gene matches. The CDR3 region is CASSSLYDRGPKGTEAFF. DNA for the CDR3: TGTGCCAGCAGCTCCCTCTATGACAGGGGGCCTAAGGGCACTGAAGCTTTCTTT.

This clonotype was detected ten times or more. The V call is TRBV6-1, the J call TRBJ1-1; D is perhaps TRBD1 (5 bases). Germline CDR1 is MNHNS and CDR2 is SASEGT. The CDR3 runs 15 residues. V was pared by 3 bases and J by 0 bases, with 11 bases between. CDR3 bases: TGTGCCAGCAGTGAGAGGGGAGGGATGAACACTGAAGCTTTCTTT. This encodes CASSERGGMNTEAFF.

This chain joins TRBV28 and TRBJ2-1, with D unresolved. The germline V and J ends were trimmed by 5 bases and 10 bases, with 21 bases remaining between them. CDR3 size: 15 residues. CDR1 and CDR2 (germline): MDHEN, SYDVKM. DNA of the CDR3: TGTGCCAGCAGTATTTCCCATGGGGTTGTGGGGGAGCAGTTCTTC. Its protein is CASSISHGVVGEQFF. The complete variable domain, with remaining parts taken from reference TRBV28 and TRBJ2-1, reads DVKVTQSSRYLVKRTGEKVFLECVQDMDHENMFWYRQDPGLGLRLIYFSYDVKMKEKGDIPEGYSVSREKKERFSLILESASTNQTSMYLCASSISHGVVGEQFFGPGTRLTVL.

This clonotype has ten or more counts. V is TRBV7-2 and J is TRBJ2-4; no definite D call. V was cut by 1 base and J by 8 bases, with 6 bases left in between. CDR3 length: 12 amino acids. Germline loops: CDR1 SGHTA, CDR2 FQGNSA. CDR3 in amino acids: CASSLDGYIQYF. CDR3 DNA sequence: TGTGCCAGCAGCTTAGACGGGTACATTCAGTACTTC.

This clonotype showed up many times. The chain has TRBV20-1 and TRBJ2-5; no firm D call. Trimming removed 0 bases at V and 4 bases at J, with 0 bases between. The CDR3 totals 10 residues. Looked up from germline, CDR1 is DFQATT and CDR2 is SNEGSKA (reference sequence). The CDR3 DNA sequence: TGCAGTGCTAGAGAAGAGACCCAGTACTTC. Translation gives CSAREETQYF.